The clone carrying this TCR beta chain occurred a few times. Its target is not known. The V and J ends lost 6 bases and 2 bases, in that order; junction bases with no gene match: 14. The germline V gene encodes CDR1 MNHNY and CDR2 SVGAGI (reference sequence). This CDR3 comprises 18 residues. These data come from a study of T-cell memory formation after mild COVID-19. Looking at the study overall: There were largely donor-specific TCR clusters. Study-level findings and limits: In pre-infection memory, a portion of responding clones appeared, which suggested that cross-reactive memory joined. Clones shrinking from day 15 to 85 showed even CD4/CD8 mixes; later expanders tilted CD4+.

5'RACE primed from the constant segment yielded TCR alpha and TCR beta cDNA libraries bearing sample barcodes and UMIs. A single record per CDR3 protein comes from TCRdb applying MiXCR to the 5' RACE reads. The repertoire consists of 100,000 or so distinct CDR3 sequences, with 11% occurring once and the leading ten covering roughly 40%. The chain is built from TRBV6-6 and TRBJ2-5; 11 bases agree with TRBD1. The sample consisted of PBMCs or a T cell subset sorted from them (not recorded which). This TCR came from a man younger than 35 who had mild COVID-19 (a few samples of this study predate the infection). Cell type and time point are not known. Here the CDR3 reads CASRTIRAGTGGQETQYF. Written as DNA, the CDR3 is TGTGCCAGCAGGACGATCCGGGCCGGGACAGGGGGACAAGAGACCCAGTACTTC.